This TCR beta chain stems from a study of blood T cell repertoires in COVID-19. Study background: Samples came from the United States, Italy and Spain, spanning acute and convalescent COVID-19.

This clone was seen just once. The ends were cut back, 3 bases at V and 6 bases at J, with 17 bases in the middle. In germline, CDR1 is DFQATT, CDR2 SNEGSKA (reference sequence). CDR3 size: 14 residues. Study processing details: The authors estimated nucleated cell counts from reference gene primer amplification. Using immunoSEQ multiplex PCR, the repertoire was profiled, and TCRdb retains in-frame clones only, with some absent. The V and J calls and clone size come from that table; D and trimming were worked out from the DNA. The repertoire holds tens of thousands of clones, with more than 85% as singletons.

The clonotype originates from a woman older than 75 with acute or convalescent COVID-19. The J gene is TRBJ1-1, the V gene TRBV20-1; no firm D call. Sequencing input: peripheral blood. In DNA, the CDR3 is TGCAGTGCTAGTTTCATCTCGGGTTCGGCTGAAGCTTTCTTT. It specifies CSASFISGSAEAFF.